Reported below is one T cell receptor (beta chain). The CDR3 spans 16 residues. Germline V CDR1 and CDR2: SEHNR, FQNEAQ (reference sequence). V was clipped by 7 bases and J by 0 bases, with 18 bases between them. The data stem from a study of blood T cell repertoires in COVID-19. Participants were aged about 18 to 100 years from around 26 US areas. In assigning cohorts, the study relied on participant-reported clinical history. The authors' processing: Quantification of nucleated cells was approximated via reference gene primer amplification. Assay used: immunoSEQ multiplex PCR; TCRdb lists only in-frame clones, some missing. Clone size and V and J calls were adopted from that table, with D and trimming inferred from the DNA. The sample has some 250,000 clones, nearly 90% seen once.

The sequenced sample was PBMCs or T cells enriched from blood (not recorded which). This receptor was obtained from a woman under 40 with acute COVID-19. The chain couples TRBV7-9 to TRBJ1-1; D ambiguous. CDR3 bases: TGTGCCAGCACCTCGAAGAGGGCCGTCATGAACACTGAAGCTTTCTTT. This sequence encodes CASTSKRAVMNTEAFF.